These 7 T cell receptor beta chains originate from one sample sequenced in a study of Ad26.COV2.S vaccination and SARS-CoV-2 variants. The assay was immunoSEQ multiplex PCR, and TCRdb's table has in-frame clones only and misses some. Of about 440,000 clones listed, 90% are singletons. Noted treatment: some 20 received Ad26.COV2.S at low or high dose, single or two shots; roughly 5 received placebo; per-sample allocation not given. Samples were taken on day 63 after the first vaccine or placebo injection. Sample: peripheral blood, taken in a trial of Ad26.COV2.S vaccine versus placebo. These receptors all come from a person aged 18-65 years who received the Ad26.COV2.S COVID-19 vaccine or a placebo.

The rearrangement joins TRBV5-8 to TRBJ2-2, with D perhaps matching TRBD2 (7 bases). The V end lost 0 bases, the J end lost 11 bases, and 20 bases lay between the germline ends. The CDR3 consists of 16 residues. The germline V gene has CDR1 SGHTS and CDR2 YDEGEE. The CDR3: CASSLGHGGGLDELFF. The CDR3 DNA reads as TGTGCCAGCAGCTTGGGGCACGGGGGCGGACTAGACGAGCTGTTTTTT.

J is TRBJ1-4 and V is TRBV5-6; maybe TRBD1 (6 bases). Germline loops: CDR1 SGHDT, CDR2 YYEEEE. This CDR3 is 14 amino acids long. V shed 0 bases and J shed 8 bases, with 11 bases lying between them. CDR3 coding DNA: TGTGCCAGCAGCTTGGTTGGGGGGCGAGAAAAACTGTTTTTT. Amino acid sequence: CASSLVGGREKLFF.

The chain recombines TRBV12-3 or TRBV12-4 with TRBJ1-4; D remains ambiguous. Trimming removed 2 bases from V and 7 bases from J, with 8 bases in between. The CDR3 length is 13 residues. The CDR3 here is CASSLNSGEKLFF. The CDR3 nucleotides are TGTGCCAGCAGTTTAAATTCTGGTGAAAAACTGTTTTTT.

V gene TRBV7-2 combines with J gene TRBJ2-5, with 7 bases that match TRBD1. The CDR3 has 14 residues. Germline V CDR1 and CDR2: SGHTA, FQGNSA. With V trimmed by 5 bases and J by 1 base, 4 bases remained unmatched. CDR3 loop: CASSLGTVQETQYF. The CDR3 nucleotides are TGTGCCAGCAGCCTCGGGACAGTCCAAGAGACCCAGTACTTC.

About this clone: A junction end diverges from the germline sequence, so it may reflect a read error. The chain employs TRBV13 and TRBJ1-6; D gene unclear. This CDR3 has 15 amino acids. Germline V lookup: CDR1 PRHDT, CDR2 FYEKMQ (reference sequence). The CDR3: CASSLGPRENSPLHF. The CDR3 region has the DNA TGTGCCAGCAGCCTAGGGCCCCGTGAGAATTCACCCCTCCACTTT.

The rearrangement links TRBV6-5 to TRBJ1-2; a weak D match, TRBD1 (6 bases). The CDR3 totals 13 residues. V lost 10 bases and J 4 bases, leaving 16 bases between the germline ends. The germline gives CDR1 MNHEY, CDR2 SVGAGI. The CDR3 DNA sequence: TGTGCCACCAGGAGGGGGGAAATCTATGGCTACACCTTC. Its translation: CATRRGEIYGYTF.

The chain is built from TRBV28 and TRBJ2-1; 12 nucleotides agree with TRBD1. This CDR3 comprises 15 residues. V shed 5 bases and J 7 bases; nucleotides not matched to a gene: 6. Per germline, CDR1 MDHEN and CDR2 SYDVKM. CDR3 nucleotide sequence: TGTGCCAGCAGTCCGGGGACAGGGGGCGGGAATGAGCAGTTCTTC. Translation gives CASSPGTGGGNEQFF. Full variable domain (outside the CDR3, taken from reference TRBV28 and TRBJ2-1): DVKVTQSSRYLVKRTGEKVFLECVQDMDHENMFWYRQDPGLGLRLIYFSYDVKMKEKGDIPEGYSVSREKKERFSLILESASTNQTSMYLCASSPGTGGGNEQFFGPGTRLTVL.